Described below is a single T cell receptor (beta chain) sequence and its context. This sample was included in a study of blood T cell repertoires in COVID-19. Study-wide context: The United States, Italy and Spain were the sources of the acute and convalescent COVID-19 samples. The analysed material was cDNA or gDNA that came from T cells, B-cell-depleted T cells, or PBMCs.

As handled by the study authors: How many nucleated cells were present was estimated from reference gene primer amplification. Generated by immunoSEQ multiplex PCR, the TCRdb table keeps only in-frame clones and is missing some. That table furnishes V, J and clone size, whereas the DNA furnished D and trimming. The sample has around 62,000 clones, around 82% seen once. CDR3 length: 12 amino acids. V shed 11 bases and J shed 2 bases, with 12 bases lying between them. Germline CDR1 and CDR2: MNHNY and SVGAGI (reference sequence). The source of this sequence is a man aged 45-65 years with active COVID-19. The sequenced sample consisted of peripheral blood. This sequence joins TRBV6-6 and TRBJ1-1; tentative D call: TRBD1 (5 bases). The CDR3 region has the DNA TGTGCCTCCAGGAGGGACAACACTGAAGCTTTCTTT. This gives the protein CASRRDNTEAFF.